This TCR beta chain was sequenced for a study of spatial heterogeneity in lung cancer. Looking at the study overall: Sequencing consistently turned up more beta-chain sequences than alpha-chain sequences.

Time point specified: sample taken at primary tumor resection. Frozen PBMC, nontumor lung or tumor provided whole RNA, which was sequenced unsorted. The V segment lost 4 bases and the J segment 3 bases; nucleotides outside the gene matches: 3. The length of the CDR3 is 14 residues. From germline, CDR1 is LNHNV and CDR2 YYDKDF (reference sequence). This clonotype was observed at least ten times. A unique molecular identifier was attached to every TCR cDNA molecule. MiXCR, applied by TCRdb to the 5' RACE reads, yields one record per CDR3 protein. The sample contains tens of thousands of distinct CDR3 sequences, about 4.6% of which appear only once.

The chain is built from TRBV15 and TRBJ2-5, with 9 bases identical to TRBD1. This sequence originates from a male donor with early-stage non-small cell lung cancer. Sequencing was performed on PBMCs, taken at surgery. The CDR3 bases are TGTGCCACCAGCACGAGGACAGGGGAAGAGACCCAGTACTTC. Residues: CATSTRTGEETQYF.